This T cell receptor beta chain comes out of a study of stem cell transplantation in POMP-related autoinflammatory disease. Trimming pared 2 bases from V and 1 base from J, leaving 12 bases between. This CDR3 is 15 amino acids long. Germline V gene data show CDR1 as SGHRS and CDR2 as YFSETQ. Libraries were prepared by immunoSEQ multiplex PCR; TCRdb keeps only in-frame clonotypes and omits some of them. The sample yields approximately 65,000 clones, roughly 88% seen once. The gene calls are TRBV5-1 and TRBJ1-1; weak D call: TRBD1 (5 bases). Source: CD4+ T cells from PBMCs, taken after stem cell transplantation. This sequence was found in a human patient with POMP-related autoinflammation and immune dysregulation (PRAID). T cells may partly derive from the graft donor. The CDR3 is CASSFLTVPNTEAFF. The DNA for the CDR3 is TGCGCCAGCAGCTTTTTGACAGTACCGAACACTGAAGCTTTCTTT.